Below are 13 T cell receptor beta chains sequenced from a single sample in a study of cytomegalovirus exposure and HLA in healthy donors (dated by TCRdb to 2016 to 2017). Library method: the immunoSEQ multiplex PCR assay. For the multiplex PCR, a mixture combining 60 forward primers for TCR Vbeta segments and 13 reverse primers for TCR Jbeta segments was used. TCRdb holds this immuneACCESS table with in-frame rearrangements only. Some clones are missing; in checked studies, unresolved V genes explain under half, and the rest has no known cause. This sample has 100,000 or so clones in its table, and around 77% of those were observed once. The ten largest clones represent about 7.9% of the sample. Sample: PBMCs. These receptors were collected from a man aged 25-40 years in good health and CMV-seronegative.

The chain links TRBV6-1 to TRBJ2-7, with D possibly being TRBD1 (5 bases). Germline V gene data show CDR1 as MNHNS and CDR2 as SASEGT. Trimming removed 0 bases at V and 2 bases at J, with 11 bases between. This CDR3 is 15 amino acids long. This chain's CDR3 is CASSEAGRATYEQYF. The CDR3 coding sequence is TGTGCCAGCAGTGAAGCTGGCAGGGCTACCTACGAGCAGTACTTC.

V gene TRBV11-2 combines with J gene TRBJ2-1; D unclear. The CDR3 spans 14 residues. V lost 0 bases to trimming and J lost 2 bases, with 5 bases between them. Germline assignment: CDR1 SGHAT and CDR2 FQNNGV. The CDR3: CASSLEETYNEQFF. DNA of the CDR3: TGTGCCAGCAGCTTAGAGGAGACCTACAATGAGCAGTTCTTC.

V usage is TRBV5-6 and J usage is TRBJ2-1, with D possibly being TRBD1 (6 bases). Trimming stripped 4 bases from V and 4 bases from J, with 9 bases between. Germline lookup yields CDR1 SGHDT and CDR2 YYEEEE. The CDR3 consists of 13 residues. CDR3 residues: CASSPTGYNEQFF. The CDR3 DNA reads as TGTGCCAGCAGCCCGACAGGATACAATGAGCAGTTCTTC. Together with reference TRBV5-6 and TRBJ2-1, the CDR3 gives the full variable domain: DAGVTQSPTHLIKTRGQQVTLRCSPKSGHDTVSWYQQALGQGPQFIFQYYEEEERQRGNFPDRFSGHQFPNYSSELNVNALLLGDSALYLCASSPTGYNEQFFGPGTRLTVL.

Notes on this clone: The junction shows a germline mismatch at one end, possibly a read error. The chain joins TRBV7-8 to TRBJ2-1, with a possible D match to TRBD2 (6 bases). Germline lookup yields CDR1 SGHVS and CDR2 FQNEAQ. CDR3 size: 17 residues. The DNA of the CDR3 is TGTGCCAGCATTCGACTAGTCCGGGACGGGTCCTCCAATGAGCAGTTCTTC. This encodes CASIRLVRDGSSNEQFF.

The rearrangement links TRBV30 to TRBJ2-7, with 7 nucleotides matching TRBD2. Per germline, CDR1 GTSNPN and CDR2 SVGIG (reference sequence). With V trimmed by 1 base and J by 0 bases, 9 bases remained unmatched. The CDR3 runs 16 residues. The CDR3 sequence is CAWSGRSGRVSYEQYF. In DNA form, the CDR3 reads TGTGCCTGGAGTGGACGTAGCGGGCGGGTCTCCTACGAGCAGTACTTC.

V gene TRBV27 combines with J gene TRBJ2-1; 8 bases match TRBD1. There are 15 residues in the CDR3. V lost 5 bases and J lost 5; bases outside the gene matches: 8. Germline CDR1 and CDR2: MNHEY and SMNVEV (reference sequence). The CDR3 sequence is CASSVQGELDNEQFF. In nucleotides, the CDR3 is TGTGCCAGCAGTGTACAGGGGGAGCTGGACAATGAGCAGTTCTTC.

This chain uses TRBV15 with TRBJ2-7; D is undetermined. CDR3 length: 14 amino acids. Trimming removed 0 bases at V and 1 base at J, with 7 bases between. Germline V gene data show CDR1 as LNHNV and CDR2 as YYDKDF (reference sequence). The CDR3 coding sequence is TGTGCCACCAGCAGAGATCTAAGATCCTACGAGCAGTACTTC. It translates to CATSRDLRSYEQYF.

This chain links TRBV28 with TRBJ1-4; 11 positions agree with TRBD1. The V segment lost 10 bases and the J segment 5 bases; nucleotides outside the gene matches: 3. Germline V lookup: CDR1 MDHEN, CDR2 SYDVKM. The CDR3 consists of 13 residues. The CDR3 DNA follows: TGTGCCAAGGGACAGGGGGGAAATGAAAAACTGTTTTTT. Translated: CAKGQGGNEKLFF.

The chain employs TRBV7-6 and TRBJ2-7; the match to TRBD2 covers 12 bases. With 3 bases clipped from V and 5 bases from J, the junction kept 5 bases outside the gene matches. The CDR3 has 15 amino acids. Germline V gene data show CDR1 as SGHVS and CDR2 as FNYEAQ. CDR3 DNA: TGTGCCAGCAGCTTTGGGACTAGCGGGTTGGACGAGCAGTACTTC. Translating it yields CASSFGTSGLDEQYF. Variable domain in full (rest from reference TRBV7-6 and TRBJ2-7): GAGVSQSPRYKVTKRGQDVALRCDPISGHVSLYWYRQALGQGPEFLTYFNYEAQQDKSGLPNDRFSAERPEGSISTLTIQRTEQRDSAMYRCASSFGTSGLDEQYFGPGTRLTVT.

This clone was counted only a few times. The chain has TRBV7-2 and TRBJ1-5; 9 bases line up with TRBD1. Germline CDR1 and CDR2: SGHTA and FQGNSA. With 6 bases clipped from V and 4 bases from J, the junction kept 7 bases outside the gene matches. The CDR3 extends over 15 amino acids. The chain's CDR3 is CASRPTGTGNQPQHF. The DNA for the CDR3 is TGTGCCAGCAGACCCACCGGGACAGGGAATCAGCCCCAGCATTTT. Supplemented by reference TRBV7-2 and TRBJ1-5, the full variable domain reads GAGVSQSPSNKVTEKGKDVELRCDPISGHTALYWYRQSLGQGLEFLIYFQGNSAPDKSGLPSDRFSAERTGGSVSTLTIQRTQQEDSAVYLCASRPTGTGNQPQHFGDGTRLSIL.

The rearrangement uses TRBV5-6 and TRBJ1-6; 7 nucleotides align to TRBD1. Germline V gene data show CDR1 as SGHDT and CDR2 as YYEEEE. Germline trimming cut 3 bases from V and 9 bases from J; bases unmatched to any gene: 9. The CDR3 consists of 15 residues. The CDR3 DNA reads TGTGCCAGCAGCTCAATACAGGGGATAGGTTCACCCCTCCACTTT. It yields the protein CASSSIQGIGSPLHF.

The V gene is TRBV5-1, the J gene TRBJ2-5; 12 nucleotides align to TRBD2. Trimming took 4 bases from V and 2 from J; bases not matched to a gene: 9. The CDR3 extends over 17 amino acids. Germline V gives CDR1 SGHRS, CDR2 YFSETQ. CDR3 protein: CASSASLTSGGQETQYF. As DNA, the CDR3 is TGCGCCAGCAGCGCGAGCCTGACTAGCGGGGGACAAGAGACCCAGTACTTC. The full variable domain, its missing parts supplied by reference TRBV5-1 and TRBJ2-5, is KAGVTQTPRYLIKTRGQQVTLSCSPISGHRSVSWYQQTPGQGLQFLFEYFSETQRNKGNFPGRFSGRQFSNSRSEMNVSTLELGDSALYLCASSASLTSGGQETQYFGPGTRLLVL.

A single count supports this clone. V gene TRBV5-6 combines with J gene TRBJ2-2, with D possibly being TRBD1 (5 bases). CDR3 length: 16 amino acids. Deletions cut 3 bases from V and 1 base from J, with 13 bases between. From germline, CDR1 is SGHDT and CDR2 YYEEEE. Here the CDR3 DNA reads TGTGCCAGCAGCTACAGGAAGGGCGGGAACACCGGGGAGCTGTTTTTT. This translates into CASSYRKGGNTGELFF.